This T cell receptor (beta chain) derives from a study of blood T cell repertoires in COVID-19 (dated by TCRdb to the early 2020s). Background on the whole study: Samples from collaborators originated in the United States, Italy and Spain and spanned both the acute and convalescent phases of COVID-19. The material from the prospective study consisted of cDNA or gDNA derived from T cells, B-cell-depleted T cells, or PBMCs. Subjects who had been exposed to COVID-19, were actively infected with it, or had recovered from it provided the deeply sampled blood TCRbeta repertoires that made up the dataset. A freely available public database, intended as a resource for researchers studying the immune response to SARS-CoV-2, is where the repertoires were released. The samples were drawn from two sources: the first 160 participants of the ongoing ImmuneRACE study, and about 1,300 subjects contributed by 6 global collaborators. Sample metadata almost always included a de-identified subject ID, COVID-19 status, age in years and sex. Where available, HLA class I and class II types were obtained from metadata supplied by the sample provider rather than from assay-based typing. Summary of the overall study and its limitations: How much clinical and demographic metadata was included differed by source and by participant, and the metadata was provided uncurated.

TCRbeta CDR3 regions were amplified from genomic DNA by means of the immunoSEQ Assay, a bias-controlled multiplex PCR. The paper's data handling went like this. The number of nucleated cells in each sample was estimated by amplification of reference gene primers within the assay. To quantify the absolute abundance of each unique TCRbeta CDR3 rearrangement, sequence reads were collapsed and filtered. For each sample, productive Simpson clonality was calculated as the square root of Simpson's diversity index across productive rearrangements. TCRdb mirrors the immuneACCESS table, restricted to in-frame sequences. Some clones are absent from its copies; in checked studies, under half trace to an unresolved V gene, and the reason for the others is unknown. For V, J and clone size, that table is used; D and trimming come from the DNA. In this sample the table shows over 100,000 clones, around nine tenths of which occur a single time. Together, the top ten hold around 4.6% of the sample.

The collaborating institutions used their own protocols to collect whole blood in K2EDTA tubes. Collaborator samples were shipped for TCRbeta analysis as frozen whole blood, isolated PBMCs, or DNA extracted from either sample type. The CDR3 numbers 17 residues from cysteine through phenylalanine. Kept here is only the CDR3 DNA, which spans 51 bases and is read in frame from base 1. The germline V gene encodes CDR1 SNHLY and CDR2 FYNNEI. Trimming leaves V shorter by 5 bases and J shorter by 0 bases, with the junction holding 8 bases beyond the gene matches. As concerns this clone: It has no known antigen specificity. No per-base quality is available; no much larger clone lies one base away.

The specimen was peripheral blood. This sequence was found in a man in his forties with acute or convalescent COVID-19. The chain is assembled from TRBV2 and TRBJ2-1, with TRBD2 identical over 9 junction bases. This receptor carries the CDR3 CASSWPSGKSSYNEQFF. The base sequence is TGTGCCAGCAGTTGGCCTAGCGGGAAGAGCTCCTACAATGAGCAGTTCTTC. Reference TRBV2 and TRBJ2-1 genes cover what lies past the CDR3, so the full variable domain is EPEVTQTPSHQVTQMGQEVILRCVPISNHLYFYWYRQILGQKVEFLVSFYNNEISEKSEIFDDQFSVERPDGSNFTLKIRSTKLEDSAMYFCASSWPSGKSSYNEQFFGPGTRLTVL.